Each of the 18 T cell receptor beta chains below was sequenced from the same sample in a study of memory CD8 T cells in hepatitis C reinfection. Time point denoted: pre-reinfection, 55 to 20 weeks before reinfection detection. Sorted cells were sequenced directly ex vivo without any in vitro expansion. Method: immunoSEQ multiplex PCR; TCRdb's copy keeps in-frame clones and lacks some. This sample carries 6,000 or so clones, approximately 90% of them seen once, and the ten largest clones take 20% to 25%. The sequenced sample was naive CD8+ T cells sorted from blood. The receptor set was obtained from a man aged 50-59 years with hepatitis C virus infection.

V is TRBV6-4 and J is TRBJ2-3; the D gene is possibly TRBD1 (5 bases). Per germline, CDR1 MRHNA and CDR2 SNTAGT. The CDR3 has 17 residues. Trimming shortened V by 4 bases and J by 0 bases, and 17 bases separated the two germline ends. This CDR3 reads CASSVRGWSTSTDTQYF. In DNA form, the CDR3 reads TGTGCCAGCAGTGTTAGGGGATGGTCAACTAGCACAGATACGCAGTATTTT.

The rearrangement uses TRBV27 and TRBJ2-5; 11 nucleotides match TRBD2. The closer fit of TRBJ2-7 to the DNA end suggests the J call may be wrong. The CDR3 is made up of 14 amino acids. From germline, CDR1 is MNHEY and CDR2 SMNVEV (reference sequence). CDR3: CASSFLAGGSEQYF. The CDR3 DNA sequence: TGTGCCAGCAGTTTCCTAGCGGGAGGTTCCGAGCAGTACTTC.

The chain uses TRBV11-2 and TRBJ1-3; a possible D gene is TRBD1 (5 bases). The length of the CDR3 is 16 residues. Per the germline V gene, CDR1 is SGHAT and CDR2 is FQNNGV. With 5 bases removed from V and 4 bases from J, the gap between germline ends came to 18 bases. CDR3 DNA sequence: TGTGCCAGCAGCCTAACCGCAGGGTTTGTAGGAAACACCATATATTTT. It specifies CASSLTAGFVGNTIYF. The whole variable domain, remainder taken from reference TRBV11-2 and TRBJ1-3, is EAGVAQSPRYKIIEKRQSVAFWCNPISGHATLYWYQQILGQGPKLLIQFQNNGVVDDSQLPKDRFSAERLKGVDSTLKIQPAKLEDSAVYLCASSLTAGFVGNTIYFGEGSWLTVV.

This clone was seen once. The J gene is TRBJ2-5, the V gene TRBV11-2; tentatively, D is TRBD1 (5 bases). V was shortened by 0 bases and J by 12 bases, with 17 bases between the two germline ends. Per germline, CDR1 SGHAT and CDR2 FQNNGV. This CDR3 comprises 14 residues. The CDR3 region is CASSLDQQGPIKYF. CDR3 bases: TGTGCCAGCAGCTTAGATCAGCAGGGCCCCATTAAGTACTTC.

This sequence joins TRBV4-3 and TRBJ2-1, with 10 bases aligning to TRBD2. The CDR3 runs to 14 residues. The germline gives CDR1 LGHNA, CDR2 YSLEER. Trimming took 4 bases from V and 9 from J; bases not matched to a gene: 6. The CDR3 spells CASSPAGGPSEQFF. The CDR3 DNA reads TGCGCCAGCAGCCCAGCGGGAGGGCCTAGTGAGCAGTTCTTC.

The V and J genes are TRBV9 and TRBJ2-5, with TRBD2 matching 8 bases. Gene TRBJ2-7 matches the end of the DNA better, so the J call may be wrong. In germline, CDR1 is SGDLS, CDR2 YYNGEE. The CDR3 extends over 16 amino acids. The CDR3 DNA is TGTGCCAGCAGCGTAGCTGCCAGCGGGAGTTTCCACGAGCAGTACTTC. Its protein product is CASSVAASGSFHEQYF.

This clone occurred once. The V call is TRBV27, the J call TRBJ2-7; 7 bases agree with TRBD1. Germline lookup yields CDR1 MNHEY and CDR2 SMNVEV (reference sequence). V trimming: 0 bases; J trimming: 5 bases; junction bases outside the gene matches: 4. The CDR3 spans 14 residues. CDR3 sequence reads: CASSLSTTGHEQYF. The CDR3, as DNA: TGTGCCAGCAGTTTATCGACGACAGGGCACGAGCAGTACTTC.

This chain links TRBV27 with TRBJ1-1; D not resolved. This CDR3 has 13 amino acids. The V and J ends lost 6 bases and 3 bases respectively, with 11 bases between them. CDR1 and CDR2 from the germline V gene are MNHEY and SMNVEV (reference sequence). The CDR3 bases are TGTGCCAGCAGAGTCGCGAGGGACACTGAAGCTTTCTTT. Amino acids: CASRVARDTEAFF.

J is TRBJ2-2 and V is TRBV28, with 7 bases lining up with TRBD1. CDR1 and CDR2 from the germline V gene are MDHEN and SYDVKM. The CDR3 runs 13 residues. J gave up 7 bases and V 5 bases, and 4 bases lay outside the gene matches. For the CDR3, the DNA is TGTGCCAGCAGTCTAGGGACAGTCGGGGAGCTGTTTTTT. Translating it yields CASSLGTVGELFF.

This CDR3 reads CASSFNYNEQFF. As DNA, the CDR3 is TGTGCCAGCAGCTTTAATTACAATGAGCAGTTCTTC. The chain couples TRBV11-3 to TRBJ2-1; unclear D gene. Trimming pared 3 bases from V and 4 bases from J, leaving 4 bases between. Germline V gene lookup returns CDR1 SGHNT and CDR2 YENEEA. CDR3 size: 12 residues.

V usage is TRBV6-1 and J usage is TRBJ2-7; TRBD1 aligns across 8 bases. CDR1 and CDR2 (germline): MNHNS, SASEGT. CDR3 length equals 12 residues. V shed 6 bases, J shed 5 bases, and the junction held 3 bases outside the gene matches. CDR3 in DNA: TGTGCCAGCAGCGCAGGGGGCCACGAGCAGTACTTC. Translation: CASSAGGHEQYF.

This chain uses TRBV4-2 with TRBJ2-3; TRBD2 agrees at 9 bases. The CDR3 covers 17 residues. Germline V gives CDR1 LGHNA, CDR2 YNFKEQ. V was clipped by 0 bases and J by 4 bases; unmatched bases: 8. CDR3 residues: CASSQEGSGSRADTQYF. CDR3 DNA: TGTGCCAGCAGCCAAGAAGGTAGCGGGAGTAGGGCAGATACGCAGTATTTT.

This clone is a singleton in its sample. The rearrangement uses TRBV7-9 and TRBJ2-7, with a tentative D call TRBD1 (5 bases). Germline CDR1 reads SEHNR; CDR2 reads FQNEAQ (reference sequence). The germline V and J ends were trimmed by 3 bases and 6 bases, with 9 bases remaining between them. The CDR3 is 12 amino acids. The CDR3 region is CASSFWQGEQYF. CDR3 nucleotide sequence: TGTGCCAGCAGCTTCTGGCAGGGCGAGCAGTACTTC.

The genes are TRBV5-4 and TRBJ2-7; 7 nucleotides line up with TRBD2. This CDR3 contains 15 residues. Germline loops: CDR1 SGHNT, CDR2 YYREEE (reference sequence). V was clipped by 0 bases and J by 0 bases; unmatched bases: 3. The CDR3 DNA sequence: TGTGCCAGCAGCTTGGCGGCGGGAGTCTCCTACGAGCAGTACTTC. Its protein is CASSLAAGVSYEQYF.

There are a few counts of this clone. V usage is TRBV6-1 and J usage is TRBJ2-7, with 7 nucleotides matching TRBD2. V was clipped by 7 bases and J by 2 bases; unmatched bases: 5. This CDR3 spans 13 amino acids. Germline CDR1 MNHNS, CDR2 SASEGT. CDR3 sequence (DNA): TGTGCCAGCAACGAGCGGGGCCCCTACGAGCAGTACTTC. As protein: CASNERGPYEQYF.

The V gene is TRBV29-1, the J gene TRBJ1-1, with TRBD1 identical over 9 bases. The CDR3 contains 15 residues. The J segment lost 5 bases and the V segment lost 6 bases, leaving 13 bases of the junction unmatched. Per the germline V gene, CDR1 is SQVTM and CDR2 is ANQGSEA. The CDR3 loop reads CSVRTGGGPGTEAFF. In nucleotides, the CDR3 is TGCAGCGTCCGAACAGGGGGCGGACCGGGGACTGAAGCTTTCTTT. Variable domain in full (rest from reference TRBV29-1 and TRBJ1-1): SAVISQKPSRDICQRGTSLTIQCQVDSQVTMMFWYRQQPGQSLTLIATANQGSEATYESGFVIDKFPISRPNLTFSTLTVSNMSPEDSSIYLCSVRTGGGPGTEAFFGQGTRLTVV.

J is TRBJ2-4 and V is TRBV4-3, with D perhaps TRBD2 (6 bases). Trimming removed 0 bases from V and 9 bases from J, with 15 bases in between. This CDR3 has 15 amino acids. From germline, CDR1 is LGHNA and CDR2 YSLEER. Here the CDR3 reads CASSQEEDTGGIQYF. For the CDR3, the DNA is TGCGCCAGCAGCCAAGAGGAAGATACCGGGGGCATTCAGTACTTC.

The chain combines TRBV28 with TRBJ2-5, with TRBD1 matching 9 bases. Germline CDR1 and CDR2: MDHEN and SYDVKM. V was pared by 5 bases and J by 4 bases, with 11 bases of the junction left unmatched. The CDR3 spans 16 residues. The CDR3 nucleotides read TGTGCCAGCAGTGGGACATACAGGGGGCCGGTAGAGACCCAGTACTTC. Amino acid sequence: CASSGTYRGPVETQYF.